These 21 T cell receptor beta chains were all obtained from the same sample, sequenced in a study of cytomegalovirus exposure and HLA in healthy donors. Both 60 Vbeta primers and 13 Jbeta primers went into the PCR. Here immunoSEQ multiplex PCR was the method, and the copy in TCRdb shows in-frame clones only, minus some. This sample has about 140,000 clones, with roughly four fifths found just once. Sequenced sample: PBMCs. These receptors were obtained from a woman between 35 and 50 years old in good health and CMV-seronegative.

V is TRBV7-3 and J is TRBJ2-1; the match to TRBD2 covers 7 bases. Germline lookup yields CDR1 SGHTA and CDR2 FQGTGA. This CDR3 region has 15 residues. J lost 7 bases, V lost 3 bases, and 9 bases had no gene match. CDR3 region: CASSLTPGLQNEQFF. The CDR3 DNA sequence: TGTGCCAGCAGCTTGACACCGGGACTACAGAATGAGCAGTTCTTC.

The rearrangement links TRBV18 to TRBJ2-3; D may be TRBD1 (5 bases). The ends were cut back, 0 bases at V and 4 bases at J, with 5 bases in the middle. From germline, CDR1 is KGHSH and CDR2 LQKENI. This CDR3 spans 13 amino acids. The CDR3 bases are TGTGCCAGCTCACCACCACAGGCAGATACGCAGTATTTT. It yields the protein CASSPPQADTQYF.

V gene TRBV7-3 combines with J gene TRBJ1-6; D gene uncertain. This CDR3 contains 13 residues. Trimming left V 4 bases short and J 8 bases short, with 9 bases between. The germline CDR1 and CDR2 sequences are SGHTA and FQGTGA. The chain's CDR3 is CASSSVKDSPLHF. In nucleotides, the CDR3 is TGTGCCAGCAGCTCGGTAAAAGATTCACCCCTCCACTTT.

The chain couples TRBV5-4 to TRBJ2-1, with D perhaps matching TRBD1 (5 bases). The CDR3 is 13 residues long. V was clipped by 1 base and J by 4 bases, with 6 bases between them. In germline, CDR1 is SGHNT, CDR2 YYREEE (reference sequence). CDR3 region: CASSLRGYNEQFF. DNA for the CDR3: TGTGCCAGCAGCTTGAGGGGTTACAATGAGCAGTTCTTC.

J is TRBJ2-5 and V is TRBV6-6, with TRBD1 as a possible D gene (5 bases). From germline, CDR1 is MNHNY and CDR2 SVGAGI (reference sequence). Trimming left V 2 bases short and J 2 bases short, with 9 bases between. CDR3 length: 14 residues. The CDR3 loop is CASSYVNRQETQYF. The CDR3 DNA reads TGTGCCAGCAGTTACGTGAACAGGCAAGAGACCCAGTACTTC.

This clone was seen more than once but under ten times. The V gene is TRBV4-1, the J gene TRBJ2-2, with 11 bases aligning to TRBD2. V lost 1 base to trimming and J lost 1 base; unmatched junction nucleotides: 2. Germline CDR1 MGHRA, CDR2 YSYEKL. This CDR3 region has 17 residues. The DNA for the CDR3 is TGCGCCAGCAGCCAAGCCGGACTAGCGGGGAACACCGGGGAGCTGTTTTTT. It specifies CASSQAGLAGNTGELFF.

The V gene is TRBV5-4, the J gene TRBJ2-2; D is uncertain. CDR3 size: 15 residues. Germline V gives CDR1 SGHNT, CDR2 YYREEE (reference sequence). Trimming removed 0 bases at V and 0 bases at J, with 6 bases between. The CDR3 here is CASSLGLANTGELFF. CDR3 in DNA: TGTGCCAGCAGCTTGGGTCTAGCGAACACCGGGGAGCTGTTTTTT. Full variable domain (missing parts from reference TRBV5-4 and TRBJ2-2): ETGVTQSPTHLIKTRGQQVTLRCSSQSGHNTVSWYQQALGQGPQFIFQYYREEENGRGNFPPRFSGLQFPNYSSELNVNALELDDSALYLCASSLGLANTGELFFGEGSRLTVL.

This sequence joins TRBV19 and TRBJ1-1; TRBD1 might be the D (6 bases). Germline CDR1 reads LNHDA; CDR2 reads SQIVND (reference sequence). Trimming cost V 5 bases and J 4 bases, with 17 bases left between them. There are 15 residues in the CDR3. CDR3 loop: CASSSYRAPSTEAFF. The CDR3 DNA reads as TGTGCCAGTAGTTCATACAGGGCGCCCAGCACTGAAGCTTTCTTT. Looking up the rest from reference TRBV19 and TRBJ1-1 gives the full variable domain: DGGITQSPKYLFRKEGQNVTLSCEQNLNHDAMYWYRQDPGQGLRLIYYSQIVNDFQKGDIAEGYSVSREKKESFPLTVTSAQKNPTAFYLCASSSYRAPSTEAFFGQGTRLTVV.

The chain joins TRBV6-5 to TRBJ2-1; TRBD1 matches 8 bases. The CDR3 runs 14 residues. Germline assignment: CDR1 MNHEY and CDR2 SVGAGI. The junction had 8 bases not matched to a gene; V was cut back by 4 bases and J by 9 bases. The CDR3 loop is CASSSPDRAAEQFF. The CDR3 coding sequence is TGTGCCAGCAGTTCCCCGGACAGGGCCGCTGAGCAGTTCTTC.

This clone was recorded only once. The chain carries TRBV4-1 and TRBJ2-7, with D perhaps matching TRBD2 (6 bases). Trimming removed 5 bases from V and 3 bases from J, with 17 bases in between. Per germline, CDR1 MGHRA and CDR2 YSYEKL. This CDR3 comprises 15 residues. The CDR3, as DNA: TGCGCCAGCAGCGAACCGGGGACTCGAAGCTACGAGCAGTACTTC. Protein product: CASSEPGTRSYEQYF.

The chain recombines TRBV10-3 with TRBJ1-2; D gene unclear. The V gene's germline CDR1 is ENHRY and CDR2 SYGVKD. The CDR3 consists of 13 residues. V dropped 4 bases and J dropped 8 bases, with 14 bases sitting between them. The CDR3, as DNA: TGTGCCATCAGTGCCGCCGGAGACCGCGGCTACACCTTC. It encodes CAISAAGDRGYTF.

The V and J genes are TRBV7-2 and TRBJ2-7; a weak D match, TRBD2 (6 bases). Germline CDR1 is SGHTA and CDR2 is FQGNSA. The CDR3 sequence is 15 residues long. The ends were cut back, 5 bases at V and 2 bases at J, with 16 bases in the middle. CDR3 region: CASSLESGLPYEQYF. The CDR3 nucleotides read TGTGCCAGCAGCCTAGAATCGGGACTCCCCTACGAGCAGTACTTC.

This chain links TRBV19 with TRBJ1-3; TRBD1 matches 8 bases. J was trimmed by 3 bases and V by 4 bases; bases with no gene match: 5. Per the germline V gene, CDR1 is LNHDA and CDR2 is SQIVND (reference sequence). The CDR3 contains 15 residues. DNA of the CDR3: TGTGCCAGTAGTACTCTGGACAGGGATGGAAACACCATATATTTT. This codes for CASSTLDRDGNTIYF.

Written as DNA, the CDR3 is TGTGCCAGCAGCCCCCGGACAGGGGAAGAGACCCAGTACTTC. Translated: CASSPRTGEETQYF. This sequence joins TRBV7-2 and TRBJ2-5, with 9 bases lining up with TRBD1. V lost 5 bases, J lost 3 bases, and 4 bases stayed unmatched. Germline CDR1 SGHTA, CDR2 FQGNSA. The CDR3 length is 14 residues.

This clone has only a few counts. CDR3 nucleotide sequence: TGCGCCAGCAGTGAGTCGACTCAAGCTACAGATACGCAGTATTTT. Its protein product is CASSESTQATDTQYF. The chain couples TRBV10-1 to TRBJ2-3; unclear D gene. CDR1 WNHNN and CDR2 SYGVQD come from the germline V gene (reference sequence). The CDR3 totals 15 residues. V was clipped by 0 bases and J by 3 bases, with 10 bases between them.

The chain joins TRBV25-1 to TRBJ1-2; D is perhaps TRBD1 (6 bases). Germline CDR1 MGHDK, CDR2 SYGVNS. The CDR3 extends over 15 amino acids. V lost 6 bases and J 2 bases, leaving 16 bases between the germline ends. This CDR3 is CASRETGNLNYGYTF. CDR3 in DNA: TGTGCCAGCAGGGAGACAGGCAACTTGAACTATGGCTACACCTTC.

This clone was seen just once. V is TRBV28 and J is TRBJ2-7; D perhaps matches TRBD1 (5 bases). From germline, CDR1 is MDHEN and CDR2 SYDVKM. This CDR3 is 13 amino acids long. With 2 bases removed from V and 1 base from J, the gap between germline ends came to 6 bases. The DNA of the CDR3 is TGTGCCAGCAGTTTAGCAGGGTCCTACGAGCAGTACGTC. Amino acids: CASSLAGSYEQYV.

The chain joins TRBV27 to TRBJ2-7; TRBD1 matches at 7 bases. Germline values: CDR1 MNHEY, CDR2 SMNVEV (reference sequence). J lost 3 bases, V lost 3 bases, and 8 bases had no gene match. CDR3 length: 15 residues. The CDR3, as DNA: TGTGCCAGCAGTTTTCTAAAGGCAGGGGGCTACGAGCAGTACTTC. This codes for CASSFLKAGGYEQYF.

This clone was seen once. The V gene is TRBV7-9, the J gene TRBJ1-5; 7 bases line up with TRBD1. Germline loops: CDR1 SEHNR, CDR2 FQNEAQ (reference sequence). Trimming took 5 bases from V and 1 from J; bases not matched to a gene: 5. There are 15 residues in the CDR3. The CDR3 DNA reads TGTGCCAGCAGCACCGGACAGGCGAGCAATCAGCCCCAGCATTTT. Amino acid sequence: CASSTGQASNQPQHF.

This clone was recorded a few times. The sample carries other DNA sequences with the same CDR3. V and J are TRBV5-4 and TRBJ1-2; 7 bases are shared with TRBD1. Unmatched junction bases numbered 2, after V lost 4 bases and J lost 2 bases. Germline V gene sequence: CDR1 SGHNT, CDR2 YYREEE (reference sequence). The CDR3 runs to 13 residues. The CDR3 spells CASSPDRNYGYTF. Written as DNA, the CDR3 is TGTGCCAGCAGCCCGGACAGGAACTATGGCTACACCTTC.

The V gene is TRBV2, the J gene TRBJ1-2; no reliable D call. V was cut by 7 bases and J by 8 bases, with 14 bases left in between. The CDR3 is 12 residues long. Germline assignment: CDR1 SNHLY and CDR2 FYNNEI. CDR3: CASNRGGLGYTF. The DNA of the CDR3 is TGTGCCAGCAACCGGGGTGGCTTAGGCTACACCTTC.